Listed here are 5 T cell receptor beta chains from one sample, sequenced in a study of blood T cell repertoires in COVID-19. TCRdb's table, derived via immunoSEQ multiplex PCR, lists solely in-frame clones and lacks some. The repertoire consists of some 300,000 clones, with 70% to 90% occurring once and the leading ten covering around 5.8%. Sample: peripheral blood. Receptors were obtained from a woman aged 50 to 65 with COVID-19, enrolled during active disease.

This chain connects TRBV19 to TRBJ2-1; D possibly corresponds to TRBD2 (5 bases). CDR3 length equals 15 residues. CDR1 is LNHDA and CDR2 is SQIVND in the germline V gene (reference sequence). With 3 bases removed from V and 2 bases from J, the gap between germline ends came to 11 bases. The CDR3 is CASSMAGGPYNEQFF. The CDR3 nucleotides read TGTGCCAGTAGTATGGCGGGCGGACCCTACAATGAGCAGTTCTTC. The variable domain in full, with the rest retrieved from reference TRBV19 and TRBJ2-1, is DGGITQSPKYLFRKEGQNVTLSCEQNLNHDAMYWYRQDPGQGLRLIYYSQIVNDFQKGDIAEGYSVSREKKESFPLTVTSAQKNPTAFYLCASSMAGGPYNEQFFGPGTRLTVL.

The chain is built from TRBV13 and TRBJ1-1; a possible D gene is TRBD1 (6 bases). CDR1 PRHDT and CDR2 FYEKMQ come from the germline V gene (reference sequence). CDR3 length equals 13 residues. Between the trimmed V and J ends, which lost 5 bases and 9 bases, there was a span of 16 bases. Written as DNA, the CDR3 is TGTGCCAGCAGCCCCGGAACAGGGTGGCAAGCTTTCTTT. It yields the protein CASSPGTGWQAFF.

This chain connects TRBV19 to TRBJ1-6; TRBD1 aligns across 9 bases. V was pared by 3 bases and J by 3 bases, with 3 bases of the junction left unmatched. The germline V gene encodes CDR1 LNHDA and CDR2 SQIVND (reference sequence). The CDR3 sequence is 16 residues long. CDR3 DNA: TGTGCCAGTAGTATTGGGACAGGGCACTATAATTCACCCCTCCACTTT. It is translated as CASSIGTGHYNSPLHF.

V and J are TRBV5-1 and TRBJ1-1; 11 bases line up with TRBD1. From germline, CDR1 is SGHRS and CDR2 YFSETQ. V dropped 3 bases and J dropped 6; count of bases not matched to a gene: 10. This CDR3 contains 16 residues. This CDR3 is CASSSYTGQGGAEAFF. The CDR3 bases are TGCGCCAGCAGCTCCTACACGGGACAGGGGGGCGCTGAAGCTTTCTTT.

The gene calls are TRBV6-1 and TRBJ1-6, with D maybe TRBD1 (6 bases). V was shortened by 1 base and J by 6 bases, with 13 bases between the two germline ends. CDR3 length: 16 residues. Germline V CDR1 and CDR2: MNHNS, SASEGT. The CDR3 sequence: CASSEVRGGPNSPLHF. In DNA form, the CDR3 reads TGTGCCAGCAGTGAAGTACGGGGGGGGCCTAATTCACCCCTCCACTTT.